Presented here are 14 T cell receptor beta chains from one specimen sequenced in a study of regulatory T cells in long-lasting Graves disease. Time point here: persistent/refractory GD, antithyroid drugs over 5 years with positive TRAb. Following extraction of RNA from PBMCs, that RNA was used to make the TCR library. Arm-PCR of CDR3 regions and iRepertoire HTBI primers were used to build TCR beta libraries. TCRdb reprocessed the multiplex PCR reads via MiXCR and lists one record per CDR3 protein. This table has around 450,000 distinct CDR3 sequences, approximately 21% appearing once. Specimen: peripheral blood mononuclear cells (PBMCs), collected when the disease was refractory, from a patient treated with antithyroid drugs. The origin of the receptors is a female donor with Graves disease.

The chain employs TRBV15 and TRBJ1-1; D might be TRBD1 (5 bases). This CDR3 region has 17 residues. Trimming shortened V by 3 bases and J by 0 bases, and 17 bases separated the two germline ends. CDR1 is LNHNV, CDR2 YYDKDF, per germline (reference sequence). CDR3 region: CATSSLLGTAMNTEAFF. CDR3 coding DNA: TGTGCCACCAGCAGTCTACTTGGGACGGCTATGAACACTGAAGCTTTCTTT.

This clonotype was observed many times. The V call is TRBV12-3 or TRBV12-4, the J call TRBJ1-2; D is possibly TRBD1 (5 bases). The CDR3 extends over 13 amino acids. With 6 bases removed from V and 6 bases from J, the gap between germline ends came to 14 bases. The CDR3 here is CASSRNRIDGYTF. CDR3 sequence (DNA): TGTGCCAGCAGCCGAAACAGGATCGATGGCTACACCTTC.

This clonotype was counted many times. Here the CDR3 DNA reads TGTGCCAGCAGTTTCGGGTCTGGGGCCAACGTCCTGACTTTC. Encoded protein: CASSFGSGANVLTF. The V call is TRBV12-3 or TRBV12-4, the J call TRBJ2-6; D unclear. There are 14 residues in the CDR3. The V gene lost 3 bases and the J gene lost 1 base, with 4 bases spanning the gap.

In this sample, this clonotype turned up many times. The genes are TRBV5-1 and TRBJ1-5; unclear D gene. The CDR3 contains 14 residues. Germline V gives CDR1 SGHRS, CDR2 YFSETQ. Trimming removed 4 bases from V and 0 bases from J, with 8 bases in between. This CDR3 reads CASSPSNSNQPQHF. In DNA form, the CDR3 reads TGCGCCAGCAGCCCTTCTAATAGCAATCAGCCCCAGCATTTT.

V is TRBV15 and J is TRBJ1-6; no clear D gene. The CDR3 is made up of 14 amino acids. Germline values: CDR1 LNHNV, CDR2 YYDKDF (reference sequence). The ends were cut back, 0 bases at V and 11 bases at J, with 11 bases in the middle. CDR3: CATSREKRSTPLHF. The CDR3 region has the DNA TGTGCCACCAGCAGAGAAAAAAGGAGTACACCCCTCCACTTT.

V usage is TRBV29-1 and J usage is TRBJ1-4; D not certain. Trimming shortened V by 6 bases and J by 0 bases, and 11 bases separated the two germline ends. From germline, CDR1 is SQVTM and CDR2 ANQGSEA. The CDR3 covers 14 residues. The CDR3 spells CSVMGLATNEKLFF. The CDR3 DNA reads TGCAGCGTCATGGGCCTTGCAACTAATGAAAAACTGTTTTTT.

The CDR3: CASSLAGGQGTQYF. In nucleotides, the CDR3 is TGTGCCAGTAGTCTAGCGGGGGGGCAGGGGACCCAGTACTTC. This chain links TRBV19 with TRBJ2-5; 12 bases fit TRBD2. The length of the CDR3 is 14 residues. From germline, CDR1 is LNHDA and CDR2 SQIVND (reference sequence). Trimming cost V 5 bases and J 7 bases; bases outside gene matches: 5.

This clonotype has just a few counts. The V call is TRBV20-1, the J call TRBJ1-5; possibly TRBD1 for D (5 bases). CDR1 is DFQATT, CDR2 SNEGSKA, per germline (reference sequence). Trimming took off 0 bases at V and 2 bases at J, with 8 bases between the two ends. The CDR3 spans 14 residues. This CDR3 is CSARDPTGNQPQHF. CDR3 nucleotide sequence: TGCAGTGCTAGAGACCCGACAGGCAATCAGCCCCAGCATTTT.

This clonotype was counted at least ten times. The chain employs TRBV27 and TRBJ1-4, with D unclear. Per germline, CDR1 MNHEY and CDR2 SMNVEV (reference sequence). Trimming removed 3 bases at V and 8 bases at J, with 16 bases between. The CDR3 extends over 15 amino acids. CDR3 DNA: TGTGCCAGCAGTTTGTCCAGTGGAATAGGCGAAAAACTGTTTTTT. Encoded protein: CASSLSSGIGEKLFF.

CDR3 protein: CAWGVGVGAYEQYF. For the CDR3, the DNA is TGTGCCTGGGGAGTCGGGGTCGGGGCCTACGAGCAGTACTTC. The chain recombines TRBV30 with TRBJ2-7; D is possibly TRBD2 (5 bases). Deletions cut 5 bases from V and 2 bases from J, with 16 bases between. The CDR3 contains 14 residues. Germline V gene sequence: CDR1 GTSNPN, CDR2 SVGIG (reference sequence).

This clonotype appeared a few times. The chain is built from TRBV5-1 and TRBJ2-7, with D hard to call. CDR3 length equals 15 residues. Germline V gene sequence: CDR1 SGHRS, CDR2 YFSETQ. Trimming removed 1 base from V and 2 bases from J, with 13 bases in between. Here the CDR3 DNA reads TGCGCCAGCAGCTTGACGACGAAGGGCCCCTACGAGCAGTACTTC. Protein product: CASSLTTKGPYEQYF.

This clonotype was observed many times. The rearrangement links TRBV20-1 to TRBJ2-5; no clear D. Germline-derived CDR1 and CDR2 are DFQATT and SNEGSKA (reference sequence). Trimming left V 3 bases short and J 0 bases short, with 5 bases between. The CDR3 covers 12 residues. Here the CDR3 DNA reads TGCAGTGCTAGTGTCAACCAAGAGACCCAGTACTTC. It encodes CSASVNQETQYF.

This rearrangement joins TRBV7-9 to TRBJ1-2; D not resolved. Looked up from germline, CDR1 is SEHNR and CDR2 is FQNEAQ (reference sequence). With 5 bases removed from V and 3 bases from J, the gap between germline ends came to 10 bases. This CDR3 comprises 13 residues. The CDR3 here is CASSLTSDYGYTF. In DNA, the CDR3 is TGTGCCAGCAGCCTGACATCGGACTATGGCTACACCTTC.

Note on this clonotype: A read error may explain this, as a much larger clone is one base away. The chain has TRBV6-1 and TRBJ1-5; TRBD1 aligns across 7 bases. Germline-derived CDR1 and CDR2 are MNHNS and SASEGT. There are 15 residues in the CDR3. The CDR3 sequence: CASSMTGNSNQPRHF. For the CDR3, the DNA is TGTGCCAGCAGTATGACAGGGAATAGCAATCAGCCCCGGCATTTT.